These T cell receptor beta chains were read from a single sample in a study of blood T cell repertoires in COVID-19. Produced via immunoSEQ multiplex PCR; TCRdb's table is partial and in-frame only. Here the sample spans about 88,000 clones, more than 75% being singletons. The sequenced sample was peripheral blood. These receptors were taken from a woman in her seventies with acute or convalescent COVID-19. Each CDR3 is given with its conserved first and last residue. The D gene is left open where the match is weak. Clone size is not always given. Where it is, it says once, few, many or a class for expanded clones.

clone_size: .; v_call: TRBV7-2; d_call: TRBD1; j_call: TRBJ1-2; cdr3_nt: TGTGCCAGCAGCTTAGAACAGGGGGCCTATGGCTACACCTTC; cdr3_aa: CASSLEQGAYGYTF
clone_size: .; v_call: TRBV6-5; d_call: .; j_call: TRBJ2-1; cdr3_nt: TGTGCCAGCAGTTCAGGGTACAATGAGCAGTTCTTC; cdr3_aa: CASSSGYNEQFF
clone_size: .; v_call: TRBV19; d_call: .; j_call: TRBJ2-3; cdr3_nt: TGTGCCACCCTTTCCTGGGACTCCGGCACAGATACGCAGTATTTT; cdr3_aa: CATLSWDSGTDTQYF
clone_size: once; v_call: TRBV3-1/TRBV3-2; d_call: .; j_call: TRBJ2-5; cdr3_nt: TGTGCCAGCAGCCAAGGGGGCACCGAGACCCAGTACTTC; cdr3_aa: CASSQGGTETQYF
clone_size: once; v_call: TRBV3-1/TRBV3-2; d_call: .; j_call: TRBJ1-1; cdr3_nt: TGTGCCAGCAGCGGACTTGGCACTGAAGCTTTCTTT; cdr3_aa: CASSGLGTEAFF
clone_size: .; v_call: TRBV28; d_call: .; j_call: TRBJ1-1; cdr3_nt: TGTGCCAGCAGTCGCGAAGTGATCAACACTGAAGCTTTCTTT; cdr3_aa: CASSREVINTEAFF
clone_size: .; v_call: TRBV19; d_call: .; j_call: TRBJ1-3; cdr3_nt: TGTGCCAGTACCCAGGGAGGAAGAACCACCTCTGGAAACACCATATATTTT; cdr3_aa: CASTQGGRTTSGNTIYF
clone_size: few; v_call: TRBV10-2; d_call: .; j_call: TRBJ1-3; cdr3_nt: TGCGCCAGCAGTGAGACACCTCCAGGGGGAAACACCATATATTTT; cdr3_aa: CASSETPPGGNTIYF
clone_size: .; v_call: TRBV10-3; d_call: .; j_call: TRBJ1-1; cdr3_nt: TGTGCCATCAGTGAGTTAGTATTGAACACTGAAGCTTTCTTT; cdr3_aa: CAISELVLNTEAFF
clone_size: .; v_call: TRBV6-5; d_call: TRBD1; j_call: TRBJ1-4; cdr3_nt: TGTGCCAGCAGTTCTGGACAGGGTCTCACTAATGAAAAACTGTTTTTT; cdr3_aa: CASSSGQGLTNEKLFF
clone_size: .; v_call: TRBV18; d_call: TRBD1; j_call: TRBJ1-2; cdr3_nt: TGTGCCAGCTCACCGGATGGACAGGGCTATGGCTACACCTTC; cdr3_aa: CASSPDGQGYGYTF
clone_size: few; v_call: TRBV7-9; d_call: .; j_call: TRBJ2-1; cdr3_nt: TGTGCCAGCAGCTTGTCAGAGGATGAGCAGTTCTTC; cdr3_aa: CASSLSEDEQFF
clone_size: .; v_call: TRBV9; d_call: TRBD1; j_call: TRBJ1-6; cdr3_nt: TGTGCCAGCAGCGTAACAGGGGAGAGTAATTCACCCCTCCACTTT; cdr3_aa: CASSVTGESNSPLHF
clone_size: .; v_call: TRBV19; d_call: TRBD1; j_call: TRBJ1-2; cdr3_nt: TGTGCCAGTAGTATAGGGACAGGCTATGGCTACACCTTC; cdr3_aa: CASSIGTGYGYTF
clone_size: .; v_call: TRBV5-1; d_call: TRBD1; j_call: TRBJ1-1; cdr3_nt: TGCGCCAGCAGCCGACAGGGGGTAAGAGACACTGAAGCTTTCTTT; cdr3_aa: CASSRQGVRDTEAFF
clone_size: .; v_call: TRBV29-1; d_call: TRBD1; j_call: TRBJ2-4; cdr3_nt: TGCAGCGCTCTGACAGGGGGACAAAACATTCAGTACTTC; cdr3_aa: CSALTGGQNIQYF
clone_size: .; v_call: TRBV6-5; d_call: .; j_call: TRBJ1-6; cdr3_nt: TGTGCCAGCAGTATTAGAGGGGGGGGCTCACCCCTCCACTTT; cdr3_aa: CASSIRGGGSPLHF
clone_size: once; v_call: TRBV20-1; d_call: .; j_call: TRBJ1-2; cdr3_nt: TGCAGTGCTAGTGAACAGCCCGCTAACTATGGCTACACCTTC; cdr3_aa: CSASEQPANYGYTF
clone_size: .; v_call: TRBV23-1; d_call: TRBD2; j_call: TRBJ2-1; cdr3_nt: TGCGCCAGCAGTCAAGCAAGGAGTTCAGGGTTACCGGGACTAGCGGGAGAGTACAATGAGCAGTTCTTC; cdr3_aa: CASSQARSSGLPGLAGEYNEQFF
clone_size: .; v_call: TRBV2; d_call: .; j_call: TRBJ1-3; cdr3_nt: TGTGCCAGCAGTGTTCTGGGAAACACCATATATTTT; cdr3_aa: CASSVLGNTIYF
clone_size: .; v_call: TRBV5-1; d_call: TRBD1; j_call: TRBJ2-3; cdr3_nt: TGCGCCAGCAGCTTGGCGGGACAGGGTGCAGATACGCAGTATTTT; cdr3_aa: CASSLAGQGADTQYF
clone_size: .; v_call: TRBV3-1/TRBV3-2; d_call: TRBD2; j_call: TRBJ2-1; cdr3_nt: TGTGCCAGCAGCCACATCCCGGCGGGAGGGCCTCATGAGCAGTTCTTC; cdr3_aa: CASSHIPAGGPHEQFF
clone_size: once; v_call: TRBV6-2/TRBV6-3; d_call: TRBD1; j_call: TRBJ1-1; cdr3_nt: TGTGCCAGCAGTAAAACGGACAGGGGTTCTGAAGCTTTCTTT; cdr3_aa: CASSKTDRGSEAFF
clone_size: .; v_call: TRBV5-8; d_call: .; j_call: TRBJ2-1; cdr3_nt: TGTGCCAGCAGCCAGGTGGCAGGGACCTACAATGAGCAGTTCTTC; cdr3_aa: CASSQVAGTYNEQFF
clone_size: .; v_call: TRBV19; d_call: .; j_call: TRBJ2-3; cdr3_nt: TGTGCCAGTACTAATCGGGGGGCTGACACAGATACGCAGTATTTT; cdr3_aa: CASTNRGADTDTQYF
clone_size: once; v_call: TRBV18; d_call: .; j_call: TRBJ1-5; cdr3_nt: TGTGCCAGCTCACCACCACGTGGGCAGGGTGGTTTTCAGCCCCAGCATTTT; cdr3_aa: CASSPPRGQGGFQPQHF
clone_size: few; v_call: TRBV5-1; d_call: .; j_call: TRBJ1-3; cdr3_nt: TGCGCCAGCAGCTTGGAGGTGGGGGGTTCTAGGGCCAGCCGAAACACCATATATTTT; cdr3_aa: CASSLEVGGSRASRNTIYF
clone_size: .; v_call: TRBV19; d_call: .; j_call: TRBJ1-1; cdr3_nt: TGTGCCAGTAGTATGGGGCCGTCGGCTTTCTTT; cdr3_aa: CASSMGPSAFF
clone_size: .; v_call: TRBV5-4; d_call: TRBD2; j_call: TRBJ2-3; cdr3_nt: TGTGCCAGCAGCTTGGCCAGCGGGGGGGCCGGAGGTAGGGCAGATACGCAGTATTTT; cdr3_aa: CASSLASGGAGGRADTQYF
clone_size: .; v_call: TRBV6-6; d_call: .; j_call: TRBJ1-2; cdr3_nt: TGTGCCAGCAGCAACACGGCCAGGGTCTATGGCTACACCTTC; cdr3_aa: CASSNTARVYGYTF
clone_size: .; v_call: TRBV28; d_call: .; j_call: TRBJ2-3; cdr3_nt: TGTGCCAGCAGTCCAGGCGGGCCTAGCACAGATACGCAGTATTTT; cdr3_aa: CASSPGGPSTDTQYF
clone_size: .; v_call: TRBV30; d_call: .; j_call: TRBJ1-5; cdr3_nt: TGTGCCTGGAGAGGTAGGGGTGGTCAGCCCCAGCATTTT; cdr3_aa: CAWRGRGGQPQHF
clone_size: .; v_call: TRBV19; d_call: TRBD1; j_call: TRBJ2-2; cdr3_nt: TGTGCCACTCTCCCAGGACAGGCCCCGAACACCGGGGAGCTGTTTTTT; cdr3_aa: CATLPGQAPNTGELFF
clone_size: .; v_call: TRBV6-5; d_call: .; j_call: TRBJ2-5; cdr3_nt: TGTGCCAGCTGGACACCTTGGGAGACCCAGTACTTC; cdr3_aa: CASWTPWETQYF
clone_size: .; v_call: TRBV10-1; d_call: TRBD2; j_call: TRBJ2-5; cdr3_nt: TGCGCCAGCAGTGAGATAGCGGGGGGGCTTCAGACCCAGTACTTC; cdr3_aa: CASSEIAGGLQTQYF
clone_size: .; v_call: TRBV28; d_call: .; j_call: TRBJ1-1; cdr3_nt: TGTGCCAGCAGTTTATCTGGGGAGGGAGCTTTCTTT; cdr3_aa: CASSLSGEGAFF
clone_size: .; v_call: TRBV6-2/TRBV6-3; d_call: .; j_call: TRBJ1-5; cdr3_nt: TGTGCCAGCAGTCAGGGGCAGGCCCAGCATTTT; cdr3_aa: CASSQGQAQHF
clone_size: once; v_call: TRBV27; d_call: .; j_call: TRBJ2-1; cdr3_nt: TGTGCCAGCAGTCCGATGGGCGCACAGCTGACCTACAATGAGCAGTTCTTC; cdr3_aa: CASSPMGAQLTYNEQFF
clone_size: .; v_call: TRBV6-5; d_call: .; j_call: TRBJ1-2; cdr3_nt: TGTGCCACCTCTGAATTGACTTTTTATGGCTACACCTTC; cdr3_aa: CATSELTFYGYTF